This T cell receptor (beta chain) was profiled in a study of blood T cells in healthy people across ages (dated by TCRdb to between 2014 and 2016). The study in broad terms: In model experiments, roughly one uniquely barcoded TCR beta cDNA molecule per two T cells was captured by template switching. To track age-related changes in TCR beta repertoire diversity, the study relied on deep sequencing normalized with unique cDNA molecular identifiers. Donors were grouped into four age groups: young (average approximately 15 years), middle-aged (roughly 40), aged (about 60) and long-lived (approximately 75). Two additional independent replicas of 1 million unique cDNA reads from the same blood draw were analyzed for two donors (one aged 18 to 30 and one aged 80 or older). To avoid experimental bias, donors of different ages were randomly spread across the sequencing lanes.

General findings and caveats noted by the study authors: Compared with the aged group, the long-lived group had more naive CD4+ T cells, fewer expanded clones and increased TCR diversity, suggesting age selection. The percentage of naive T cells measured by flow cytometry correlated strongly with observed TCR beta diversity. As age increased, observed TCR beta diversity per million T cells dropped in a roughly linear way, and a significant reduction was already evident by age roughly 40. Estimates of total diversity from one million sequenced T cells were regarded as lower bounds and underestimates. Donor CMV infection status was unknown, potentially confounding age-related changes in expanded clonotypes. Since profiling was done on bulk unsorted PBMCs, naive and antigen-experienced compartments could not be conclusively compared.

Systemically healthy Caucasian individuals from Russia, around 39 in total and aged about 6 to 95 years, were included as donors. About 10 milliliters of peripheral blood were drawn from each donor into EDTA-treated Vacutainer tubes. Ficoll-Paque density-gradient centrifugation was used to isolate PBMCs, with at least 6.5 million per sample. Total RNA was extracted from PBMCs with Trizol reagent, with at least 6 micrograms obtained per sample. For every donor, an aliquot of PBMCs went through flow cytometry to measure the percentages of naive CD45RAhigh/CD27high T cells. The germline V end is reduced by 4 bases and the J end by 3 bases; junction bases left unmatched: 6. In the germline V gene (reference sequence), CDR1 corresponds to DFQATT and CDR2 to SNEGSKA. From its cysteine to its phenylalanine, the CDR3 spans 14 amino acids. Of all the DNA, just the CDR3 is kept, 42 bases in frame from base 1.

Receptors were amplified or captured by 5' RACE. Data came from an Illumina HiSeq 2500. A second roughly 6 to 11 cycle PCR used a sample-barcoded 5' primer and a J-beta primer mix. Each TCR beta cDNA molecule received a unique molecular identifier from a template-switch 5' adaptor carrying 12 random nucleotides. Each sample yielded at least 3 million CDR3-containing paired-end reads. First-strand cDNA synthesis was performed from all RNA using the Mint cDNA synthesis kit, with priming by a TRBC-specific oligonucleotide. After uracil-DNA glycosylase treatment, a first 18-cycle PCR used universal primers M1SS and BC2_uni_R on all cDNA. The published analysis was carried out like this. For normalization, 1 million high-quality reads, each with a distinct molecular identifier, were randomly selected from each sample. Reads sharing molecular identifiers were discarded rather than binned into consensus sequences. MiTCR, run with a Q25 quality threshold and the strictest error-elimination algorithm, handled CDR3 identification, clonotype clustering and error correction. A nonparametric unseen species model using Euler transformation provided a lower-bound estimate of total TCR beta diversity. TCRdb reran the public reads through fastp at Q25 and MiXCR, keeping productive beta chains. Each entry is one CDR3 protein sequence, shown with its most common DNA and genes. The V and J calls and clone size are TCRdb's, not the authors'. The sample table contains 1.5 million to 2 million distinct CDR3 sequences; only one count was recorded for 30% to 35% of them. The ten largest clones capture about 11% of the sample.

Notes on this clonotype: Its antigen is currently not known. No quality values exist for individual bases; no much larger clone is one base distant.

The clonotype was recovered from a woman in her 30s in good health. This chain is built from TRBV20-1 and TRBJ2-7, and 10 junction bases match TRBD2. Source material: blood. The CDR3 region reads CSATPTSGFYEQYF. The nucleotide sequence is given as TGCAGTGCTACGCCGACTAGCGGGTTCTACGAGCAGTACTTC.